Below, 20 T cell receptor beta chains from the same sample are listed, as sequenced in a study of control samples from healthy donors and cancer patients. Assay used: immunoSEQ multiplex PCR; TCRdb lists only in-frame clones, some missing. The table has tens of thousands of clones, 70% seen once. Source material: formalin-fixed, paraffin-embedded tissue. The receptors originated from a male donor with melanoma.

J is TRBJ1-2 and V is TRBV6-5; 7 bases fit TRBD1. V shed 6 bases and J 4 bases; nucleotides not matched to a gene: 5. Germline CDR1 is MNHEY and CDR2 is SVGAGI. This CDR3 comprises 13 residues. In DNA, the CDR3 is TGTGCCAGCAGCCGCAGGGACAGCTATGGCTACACCTTC. Its translation is CASSRRDSYGYTF.

The chain combines TRBV7-9 with TRBJ2-1, with TRBD1 matching 7 bases. Germline lookup yields CDR1 SEHNR and CDR2 FQNEAQ (reference sequence). V shed 5 bases and J 9 bases; nucleotides not matched to a gene: 10. The CDR3 contains 14 residues. The CDR3 is CASSLAGTAVEQFF. The CDR3 DNA sequence: TGTGCCAGCAGCCTTGCCGGGACAGCTGTTGAGCAGTTCTTC.

The rearrangement links TRBV27 to TRBJ2-1, with D possibly matching TRBD2 (6 bases). V lost 3 bases and J 8 bases, leaving 17 bases between the germline ends. Germline assignment: CDR1 MNHEY and CDR2 SMNVEV (reference sequence). The CDR3 runs to 15 residues. The CDR3 spells CASSFKSGGADEQFF. The CDR3 region has the DNA TGTGCCAGCAGTTTTAAGAGCGGAGGGGCGGATGAGCAGTTCTTC.

The chain couples TRBV9 to TRBJ1-5; D unclear. CDR3 length: 14 amino acids. With 0 bases removed from V and 4 bases from J, the gap between germline ends came to 8 bases. Germline CDR1 reads SGDLS; CDR2 reads YYNGEE. The CDR3 spells CASSVGTINQPQHF. CDR3 bases: TGTGCCAGCAGCGTAGGAACCATAAATCAGCCCCAGCATTTT.

The chain is built from TRBV10-3 and TRBJ2-1; perhaps TRBD1 as D (6 bases). The germline V and J ends were trimmed by 5 bases and 5 bases, with 13 bases remaining between them. Germline V gives CDR1 ENHRY, CDR2 SYGVKD. The CDR3 has 14 residues. In DNA, the CDR3 is TGTGCCATCAGTTTCGGGACACCTAACAATGAGCAGTTCTTC. Encoded protein: CAISFGTPNNEQFF.

V usage is TRBV11-2 and J usage is TRBJ2-1; no definite D call. Deletions cut 2 bases from V and 8 bases from J, with 4 bases between. Germline V gene data show CDR1 as SGHAT and CDR2 as FQNNGV. This CDR3 contains 11 residues. CDR3 bases: TGTGCCAGCAGCTTATACGATGAGCAGTTCTTC. Its protein product is CASSLYDEQFF.

The chain is built from TRBV7-9 and TRBJ2-1; 7 bases are shared with TRBD1. Germline V CDR1 and CDR2: SEHNR, FQNEAQ (reference sequence). The CDR3 runs to 15 residues. Trimming at V came to 5 bases and at J to 5 bases, leaving 9 bases not matched to a gene. The CDR3 DNA reads as TGTGCCAGCAGCCCAGTTGCACAGGGGCACAATGAGCAGTTCTTC. Protein sequence: CASSPVAQGHNEQFF. Using reference TRBV7-9 and TRBJ2-1 for the parts outside the CDR3, the full variable domain is DTGVSQNPRHKITKRGQNVTFRCDPISEHNRLYWYRQTLGQGPEFLTYFQNEAQLEKSRLLSDRFSAERPKGSFSTLEIQRTEQGDSAMYLCASSPVAQGHNEQFFGPGTRLTVL.

The V and J genes are TRBV4-1 and TRBJ2-3; 16 bases line up with TRBD2. The V gene's germline CDR1 is MGHRA and CDR2 YSYEKL. V shed 4 bases, J shed 5 bases, and the junction held 3 bases outside the gene matches. This CDR3 contains 16 residues. The CDR3 DNA is TGCGCCAGCAGCCGAGGGACTAGCGGGGGGGTAGATACGCAGTATTTT. It specifies CASSRGTSGGVDTQYF.

CDR3 sequence: CASSPTYTSYNEQFF. The CDR3 DNA is TGTGCCAGCAGCCCGACTTACACCTCCTACAATGAGCAGTTCTTC. The chain links TRBV7-2 to TRBJ2-1; no firm D call. With 5 bases removed from V and 0 bases from J, the gap between germline ends came to 11 bases. The germline V gene has CDR1 SGHTA and CDR2 FQGNSA. The CDR3 consists of 15 residues.

V gene TRBV2 combines with J gene TRBJ2-1, with D tentatively TRBD1 (5 bases). V was trimmed by 6 bases and J by 2 bases, leaving 14 bases between them. The CDR3 sequence is 15 residues long. CDR1 is SNHLY and CDR2 is FYNNEI in the germline V gene. As DNA, the CDR3 is TGTGCCAGCAGCCCGCAGGGTGTAGCCTACAATGAGCAGTTCTTC. Amino acid sequence: CASSPQGVAYNEQFF.

The V call is TRBV29-1, the J call TRBJ2-5; 8 nucleotides agree with TRBD1. In germline, CDR1 is SQVTM, CDR2 ANQGSEA. The V gene end was trimmed by 6 bases and the J gene end by 3 bases; junction bases not matched to a gene: 9. The CDR3 covers 14 residues. The CDR3 protein is CSVAKDRVEETQYF. CDR3 bases: TGCAGCGTCGCAAAGGACAGGGTGGAAGAGACCCAGTACTTC.

V usage is TRBV9 and J usage is TRBJ2-1, with 10 bases matching TRBD2. The CDR3 runs to 15 residues. Germline-derived CDR1 and CDR2 are SGDLS and YYNGEE. Trimming took 0 bases from V and 7 from J; bases not matched to a gene: 4. CDR3 region: CASSVELAGDNEQFF. The CDR3, as DNA: TGTGCCAGCAGCGTAGAGCTAGCGGGAGATAATGAGCAGTTCTTC.

The rearrangement joins TRBV5-1 to TRBJ2-1; TRBD1 matches 7 bases. The J segment lost 9 bases and the V segment lost 5 bases, leaving 8 bases of the junction unmatched. CDR1 is SGHRS and CDR2 is YFSETQ in the germline V gene. The CDR3 loop spans 13 amino acids. CDR3 sequence reads: CASRVGQIGEQFF. The CDR3 DNA is TGCGCCAGCAGGGTGGGACAGATCGGTGAGCAGTTCTTC.

V usage is TRBV6-2 or TRBV6-3 and J usage is TRBJ2-5; D gene unclear. Looked up from germline, CDR1 is MNHEY and CDR2 is SVGEGT. CDR3 length equals 12 residues. Deletions cut 4 bases from V and 0 bases from J, with 3 bases between. The DNA of the CDR3 is TGTGCCAGCAGTTGGAACCAAGAGACCCAGTACTTC. It encodes CASSWNQETQYF.

This rearrangement joins TRBV6-5 to TRBJ1-1; D is perhaps TRBD1 (6 bases). Germline CDR1 MNHEY, CDR2 SVGAGI. The V gene lost 5 bases and the J gene lost 0 bases, with 10 bases spanning the gap. CDR3 length equals 14 residues. This CDR3 reads CASSTRGLNTEAFF. DNA for the CDR3: TGTGCCAGCAGTACCAGGGGACTGAACACTGAAGCTTTCTTT.

Notes on this clone: This may stem from a read error, because a much larger clone lies one nucleotide away. The CDR3 nucleotides are TGTGCCAGCAGACGGACTAGCGGGAGGTCAGATACGCAGTATTTT. This sequence encodes CASRRTSGRSDTQYF. The chain links TRBV6-5 to TRBJ2-3, with 14 bases identical to TRBD2. In germline, CDR1 is MNHEY, CDR2 SVGAGI. V lost 6 bases to trimming and J lost 4 bases; unmatched junction nucleotides: 3. The CDR3 length is 15 residues.

The chain is built from TRBV21-1 and TRBJ2-7. TRBV21-1 is assigned pseudogene status. CDR3 length: 15 amino acids. CDR3 sequence (DNA): TGTGCCAGCAGCAAGAGGACGGTTTTATCCTACGAGCAGTACTTC. Protein product: CASSKRTVLSYEQYF.

This chain links TRBV28 with TRBJ1-1; 8 bases are a match to TRBD1. From germline, CDR1 is MDHEN and CDR2 SYDVKM. V shed 4 bases and J 1 base; nucleotides not matched to a gene: 2. The CDR3 is 14 residues long. This CDR3 reads CASSSTGANTEAFF. The DNA for the CDR3 is TGTGCCAGCAGTTCGACAGGGGCGAACACTGAAGCTTTCTTT.

This chain joins TRBV16 and TRBJ2-1; D is undetermined. Germline CDR1 is KGHSY and CDR2 is FQNENV. The CDR3 has 16 residues. Trimming shortened V by 4 bases and J by 0 bases, and 13 bases separated the two germline ends. The CDR3 protein is CASSLSRLSSYNEQFF. In DNA, the CDR3 is TGTGCCAGCAGCCTGTCGCGCTTGAGCTCCTACAATGAGCAGTTCTTC.

Comment on this clone: One base away lies a much larger clone, so this may be a sequencing read error. Other DNA sequences of this sample code for an identical CDR3. The J gene is TRBJ2-5, the V gene TRBV19, with D possibly being TRBD2 (6 bases). Germline V gene data show CDR1 as LNHDA and CDR2 as SQIVND (reference sequence). This CDR3 spans 11 amino acids. This CDR3 reads CGGPAGKTQYF. In DNA, the CDR3 is TGTGGGGGACCCGCGGGAAAGACCCAGTACTTC.